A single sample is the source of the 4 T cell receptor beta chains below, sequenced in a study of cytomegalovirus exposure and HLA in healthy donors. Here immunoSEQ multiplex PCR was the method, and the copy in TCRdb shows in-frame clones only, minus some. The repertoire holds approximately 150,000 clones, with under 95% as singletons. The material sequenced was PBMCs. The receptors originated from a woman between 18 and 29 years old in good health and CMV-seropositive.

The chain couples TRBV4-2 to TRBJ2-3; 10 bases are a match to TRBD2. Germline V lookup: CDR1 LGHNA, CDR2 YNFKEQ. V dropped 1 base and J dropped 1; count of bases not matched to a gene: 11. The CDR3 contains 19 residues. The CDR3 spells CASSQVSSGRAGGTDTQYF. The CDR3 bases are TGTGCCAGCAGCCAAGTATCGAGCGGGAGGGCCGGGGGCACAGATACGCAGTATTTT.

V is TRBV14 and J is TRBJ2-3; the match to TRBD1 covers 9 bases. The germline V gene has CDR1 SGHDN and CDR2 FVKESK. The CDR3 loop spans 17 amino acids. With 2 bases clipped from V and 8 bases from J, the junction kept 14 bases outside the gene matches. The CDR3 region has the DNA TGTGCCAGCAGCCAACGGCCAACAGGGGGCCCGGGGGGTACGCAGTATTTT. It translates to CASSQRPTGGPGGTQYF.

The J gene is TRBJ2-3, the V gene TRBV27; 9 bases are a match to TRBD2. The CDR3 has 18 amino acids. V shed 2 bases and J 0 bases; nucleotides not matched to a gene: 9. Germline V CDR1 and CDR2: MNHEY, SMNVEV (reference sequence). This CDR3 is CASSLTSSGKRSTDTQYF. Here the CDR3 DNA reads TGTGCCAGCAGTTTAACGTCTAGCGGGAAACGCAGCACAGATACGCAGTATTTT.

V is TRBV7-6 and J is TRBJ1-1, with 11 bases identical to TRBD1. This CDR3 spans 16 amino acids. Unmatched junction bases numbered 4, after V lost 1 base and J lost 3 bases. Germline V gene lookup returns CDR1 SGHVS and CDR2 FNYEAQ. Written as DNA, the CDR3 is TGTGCCAGCAGCTTAGAAGGGACAGGGGGTTACACTGAAGCTTTCTTT. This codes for CASSLEGTGGYTEAFF.